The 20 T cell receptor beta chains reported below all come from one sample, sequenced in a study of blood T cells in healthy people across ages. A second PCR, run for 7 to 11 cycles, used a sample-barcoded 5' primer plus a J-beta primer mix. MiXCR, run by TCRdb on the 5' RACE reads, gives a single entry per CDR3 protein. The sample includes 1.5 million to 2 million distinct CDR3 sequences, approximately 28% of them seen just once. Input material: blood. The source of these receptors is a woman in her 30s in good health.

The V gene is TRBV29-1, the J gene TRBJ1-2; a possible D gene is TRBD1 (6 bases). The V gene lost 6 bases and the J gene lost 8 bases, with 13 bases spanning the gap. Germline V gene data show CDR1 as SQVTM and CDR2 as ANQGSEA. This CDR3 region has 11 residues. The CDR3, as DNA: TGCAGCGTCGAGGGGGGCTGGGGCTACACCTTC. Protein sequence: CSVEGGWGYTF.

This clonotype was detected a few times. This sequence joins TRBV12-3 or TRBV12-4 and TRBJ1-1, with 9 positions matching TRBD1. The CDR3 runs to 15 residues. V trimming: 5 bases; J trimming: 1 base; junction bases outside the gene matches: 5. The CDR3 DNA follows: TGTGCCAGCAGTCCCCAGGGACAGGGGAACACTGAAGCTTTCTTT. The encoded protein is CASSPQGQGNTEAFF.

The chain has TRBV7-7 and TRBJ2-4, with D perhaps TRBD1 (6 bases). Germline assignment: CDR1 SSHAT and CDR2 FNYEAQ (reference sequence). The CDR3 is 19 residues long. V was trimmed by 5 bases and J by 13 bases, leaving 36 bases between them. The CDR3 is CASSPPGTPVDLNYNEQYF. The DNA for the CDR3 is TGTGCCAGCAGCCCACCCGGGACACCGGTAGACCTCAACTACAATGAGCAGTACTTC. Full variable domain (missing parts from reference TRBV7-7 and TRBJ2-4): GAGVSQSPRYKVTKRGQDVTLRCDPISSHATLYWYQQALGQGPEFLTYFNYEAQPDKSGLPSDRFSAERPEGSISTLTIQRTEQRDSAMYRCASSPPGTPVDLNYNEQYFGAGTRLSVL.

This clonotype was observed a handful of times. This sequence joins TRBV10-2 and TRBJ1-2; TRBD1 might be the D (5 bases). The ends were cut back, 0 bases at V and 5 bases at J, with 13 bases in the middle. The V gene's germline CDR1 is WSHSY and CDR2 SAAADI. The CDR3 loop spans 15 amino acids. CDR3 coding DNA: TGCGCCAGCAGTGAGTCGGGAGGGGCTAGATATGGCTACACCTTC. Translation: CASSESGGARYGYTF.

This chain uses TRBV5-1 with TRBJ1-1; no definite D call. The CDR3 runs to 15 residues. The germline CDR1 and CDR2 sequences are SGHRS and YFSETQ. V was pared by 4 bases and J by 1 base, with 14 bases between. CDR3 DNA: TGCGCCAGCAGCCCCTTCGGTCGGCAGAACACTGAAGCTTTCTTT. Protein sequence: CASSPFGRQNTEAFF.

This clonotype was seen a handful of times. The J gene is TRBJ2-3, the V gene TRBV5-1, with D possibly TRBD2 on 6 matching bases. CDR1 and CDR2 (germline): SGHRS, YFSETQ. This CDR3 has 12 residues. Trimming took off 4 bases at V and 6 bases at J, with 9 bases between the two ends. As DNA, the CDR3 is TGCGCCAGCAGCCGGGAGCCGGATACGCAGTATTTT. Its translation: CASSREPDTQYF.

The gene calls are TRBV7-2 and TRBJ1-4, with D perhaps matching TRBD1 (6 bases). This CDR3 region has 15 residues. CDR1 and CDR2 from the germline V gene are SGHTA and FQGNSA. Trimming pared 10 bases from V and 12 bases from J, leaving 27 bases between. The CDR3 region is CATNKPQGLFQELFF. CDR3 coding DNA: TGTGCCACCAATAAACCACAGGGACTGTTCCAAGAACTGTTTTTT.

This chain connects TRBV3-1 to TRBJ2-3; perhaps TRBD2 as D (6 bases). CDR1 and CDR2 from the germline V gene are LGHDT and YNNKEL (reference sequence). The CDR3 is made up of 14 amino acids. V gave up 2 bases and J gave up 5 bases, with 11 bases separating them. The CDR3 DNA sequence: TGTGCCAGCAGCCAACGGGGTAGCGGAGATACGCAGTATTTT. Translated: CASSQRGSGDTQYF.

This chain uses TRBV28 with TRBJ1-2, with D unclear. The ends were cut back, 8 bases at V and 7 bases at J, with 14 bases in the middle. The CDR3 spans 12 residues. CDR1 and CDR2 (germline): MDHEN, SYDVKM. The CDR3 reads CASLEGLGGYTF. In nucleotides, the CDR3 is TGTGCCAGCCTCGAGGGCCTCGGTGGCTACACCTTC.

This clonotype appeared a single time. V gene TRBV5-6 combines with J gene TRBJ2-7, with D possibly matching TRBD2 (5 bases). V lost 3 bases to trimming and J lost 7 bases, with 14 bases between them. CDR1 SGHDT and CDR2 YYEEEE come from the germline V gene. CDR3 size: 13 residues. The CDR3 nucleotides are TGTGCCAGCAGCTGGGAGTTAAGGAATGAGCAGTACTTC. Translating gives CASSWELRNEQYF.

Here the CDR3 reads CASSEAFKNRGADTQYF. In nucleotides, the CDR3 is TGTGCCAGCAGTGAAGCTTTTAAAAACAGGGGGGCAGATACGCAGTATTTT. The V and J genes are TRBV2 and TRBJ2-3; the match to TRBD1 covers 8 bases. Losses at the gene ends were 0 bases for V and 4 bases for J; bases not matched to a gene: 9. Germline V CDR1 and CDR2: SNHLY, FYNNEI. The CDR3 covers 17 residues.

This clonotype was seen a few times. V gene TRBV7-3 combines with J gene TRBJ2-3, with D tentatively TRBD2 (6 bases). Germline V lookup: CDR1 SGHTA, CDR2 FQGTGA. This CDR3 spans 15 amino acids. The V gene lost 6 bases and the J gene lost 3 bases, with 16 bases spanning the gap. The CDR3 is CASSSGSLATDTQYF. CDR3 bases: TGTGCCAGCAGTTCAGGTTCACTAGCAACAGATACGCAGTATTTT.

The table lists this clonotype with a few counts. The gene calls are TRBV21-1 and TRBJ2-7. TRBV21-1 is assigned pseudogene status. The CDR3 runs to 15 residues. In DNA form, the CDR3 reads TGTGCCAGCAGCCCATCTTTAGACTCGTCCTACGAGCAGTACTTC. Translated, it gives CASSPSLDSSYEQYF.

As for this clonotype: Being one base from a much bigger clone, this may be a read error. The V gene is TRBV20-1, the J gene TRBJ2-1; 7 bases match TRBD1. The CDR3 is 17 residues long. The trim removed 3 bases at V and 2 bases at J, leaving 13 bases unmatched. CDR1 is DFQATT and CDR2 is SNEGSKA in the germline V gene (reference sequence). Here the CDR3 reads CSASSRGGAGPYNEQFF. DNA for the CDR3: TGCAGTGCTAGTAGTCGAGGGGGCGCTGGGCCCTACAATGAGCAGTTCTTC.

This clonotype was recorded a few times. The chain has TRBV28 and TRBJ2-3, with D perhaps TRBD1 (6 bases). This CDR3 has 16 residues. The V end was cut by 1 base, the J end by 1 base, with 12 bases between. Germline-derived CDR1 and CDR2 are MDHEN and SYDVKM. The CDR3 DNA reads TGTGCCAGCAGTTTATATGGGGGCGCGGGCACAGATACGCAGTATTTT. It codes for CASSLYGGAGTDTQYF.

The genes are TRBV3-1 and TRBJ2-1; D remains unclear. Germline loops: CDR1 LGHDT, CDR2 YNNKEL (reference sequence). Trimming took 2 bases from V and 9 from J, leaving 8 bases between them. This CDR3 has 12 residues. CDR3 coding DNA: TGTGCCAGCAGCCAAAGCTCCGGTGAGCAGTTCTTC. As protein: CASSQSSGEQFF.

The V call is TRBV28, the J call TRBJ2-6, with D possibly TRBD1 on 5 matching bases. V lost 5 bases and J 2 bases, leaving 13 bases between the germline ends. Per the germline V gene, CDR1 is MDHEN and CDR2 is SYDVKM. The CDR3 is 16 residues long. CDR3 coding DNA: TGTGCCAGCAGTGCAGGGCAGGTGCCTGGGGCCAACGTCCTGACTTTC. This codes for CASSAGQVPGANVLTF. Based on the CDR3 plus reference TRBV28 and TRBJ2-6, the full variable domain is DVKVTQSSRYLVKRTGEKVFLECVQDMDHENMFWYRQDPGLGLRLIYFSYDVKMKEKGDIPEGYSVSREKKERFSLILESASTNQTSMYLCASSAGQVPGANVLTFGAGSRLTVL.

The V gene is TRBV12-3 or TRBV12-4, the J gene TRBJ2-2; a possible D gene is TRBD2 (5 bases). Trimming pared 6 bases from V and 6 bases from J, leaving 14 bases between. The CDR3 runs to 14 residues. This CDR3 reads CASSLAGFSGELFF. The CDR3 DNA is TGTGCCAGCAGCCTAGCCGGGTTTTCCGGGGAGCTGTTTTTT.

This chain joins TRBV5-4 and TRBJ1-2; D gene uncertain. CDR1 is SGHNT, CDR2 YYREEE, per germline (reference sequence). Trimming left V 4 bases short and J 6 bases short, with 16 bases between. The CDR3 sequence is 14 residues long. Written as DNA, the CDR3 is TGTGCCAGCAGCGTCGGGCAGCTAGAAAATGGCTACACCTTC. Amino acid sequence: CASSVGQLENGYTF.

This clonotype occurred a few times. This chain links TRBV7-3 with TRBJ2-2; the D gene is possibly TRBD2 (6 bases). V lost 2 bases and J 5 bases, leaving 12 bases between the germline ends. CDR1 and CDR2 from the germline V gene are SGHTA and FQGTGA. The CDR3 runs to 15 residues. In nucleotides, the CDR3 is TGTGCCAGCAGCTTAGGGACTGGTCTTACCGGGGAGCTGTTTTTT. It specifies CASSLGTGLTGELFF.